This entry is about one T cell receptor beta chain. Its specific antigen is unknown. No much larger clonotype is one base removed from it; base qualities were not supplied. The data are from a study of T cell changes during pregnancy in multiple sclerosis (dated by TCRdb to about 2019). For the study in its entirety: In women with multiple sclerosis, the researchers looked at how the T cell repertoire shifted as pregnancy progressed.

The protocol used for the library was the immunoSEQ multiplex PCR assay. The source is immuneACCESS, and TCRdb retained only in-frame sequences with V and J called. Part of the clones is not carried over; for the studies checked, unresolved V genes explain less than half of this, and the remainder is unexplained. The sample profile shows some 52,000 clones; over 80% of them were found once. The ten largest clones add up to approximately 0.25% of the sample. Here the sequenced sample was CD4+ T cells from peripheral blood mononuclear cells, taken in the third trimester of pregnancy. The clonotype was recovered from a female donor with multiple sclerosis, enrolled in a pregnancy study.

The sequence in DNA is TGTGCCAGTACCCTCGGGACACAGCATGAGACCCAGTACTTC. Its protein is CASTLGTQHETQYF. Recombination joined TRBV19 with TRBJ2-5; a tentative D match to TRBD1 spans 6 bases. Including cysteine and phenylalanine, the CDR3 has 14 amino acids. The CDR3 DNA has 42 bases and is translated from base 1. V is pared back by 7 bases and J by 5 bases, with 17 bases lying between the germline termini. CDR1 is given as LNHDA and CDR2 as SQIVND, both from the germline V gene (reference sequence).